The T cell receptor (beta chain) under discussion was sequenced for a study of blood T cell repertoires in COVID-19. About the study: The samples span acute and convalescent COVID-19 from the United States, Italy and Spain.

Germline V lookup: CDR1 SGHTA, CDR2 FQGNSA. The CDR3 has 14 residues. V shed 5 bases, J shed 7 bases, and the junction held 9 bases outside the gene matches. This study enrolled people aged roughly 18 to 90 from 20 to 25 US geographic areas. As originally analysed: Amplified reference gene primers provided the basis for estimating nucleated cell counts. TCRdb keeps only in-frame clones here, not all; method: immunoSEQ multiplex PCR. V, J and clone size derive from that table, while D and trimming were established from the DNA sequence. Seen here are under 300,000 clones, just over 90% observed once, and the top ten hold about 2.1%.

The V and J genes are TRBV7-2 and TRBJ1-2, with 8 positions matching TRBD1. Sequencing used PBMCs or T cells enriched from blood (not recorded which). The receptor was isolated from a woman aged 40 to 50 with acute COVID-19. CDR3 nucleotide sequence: TGTGCCAGCAGCGTTCTTCAGGGGGCTAGTGGCTACACCTTC. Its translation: CASSVLQGASGYTF.